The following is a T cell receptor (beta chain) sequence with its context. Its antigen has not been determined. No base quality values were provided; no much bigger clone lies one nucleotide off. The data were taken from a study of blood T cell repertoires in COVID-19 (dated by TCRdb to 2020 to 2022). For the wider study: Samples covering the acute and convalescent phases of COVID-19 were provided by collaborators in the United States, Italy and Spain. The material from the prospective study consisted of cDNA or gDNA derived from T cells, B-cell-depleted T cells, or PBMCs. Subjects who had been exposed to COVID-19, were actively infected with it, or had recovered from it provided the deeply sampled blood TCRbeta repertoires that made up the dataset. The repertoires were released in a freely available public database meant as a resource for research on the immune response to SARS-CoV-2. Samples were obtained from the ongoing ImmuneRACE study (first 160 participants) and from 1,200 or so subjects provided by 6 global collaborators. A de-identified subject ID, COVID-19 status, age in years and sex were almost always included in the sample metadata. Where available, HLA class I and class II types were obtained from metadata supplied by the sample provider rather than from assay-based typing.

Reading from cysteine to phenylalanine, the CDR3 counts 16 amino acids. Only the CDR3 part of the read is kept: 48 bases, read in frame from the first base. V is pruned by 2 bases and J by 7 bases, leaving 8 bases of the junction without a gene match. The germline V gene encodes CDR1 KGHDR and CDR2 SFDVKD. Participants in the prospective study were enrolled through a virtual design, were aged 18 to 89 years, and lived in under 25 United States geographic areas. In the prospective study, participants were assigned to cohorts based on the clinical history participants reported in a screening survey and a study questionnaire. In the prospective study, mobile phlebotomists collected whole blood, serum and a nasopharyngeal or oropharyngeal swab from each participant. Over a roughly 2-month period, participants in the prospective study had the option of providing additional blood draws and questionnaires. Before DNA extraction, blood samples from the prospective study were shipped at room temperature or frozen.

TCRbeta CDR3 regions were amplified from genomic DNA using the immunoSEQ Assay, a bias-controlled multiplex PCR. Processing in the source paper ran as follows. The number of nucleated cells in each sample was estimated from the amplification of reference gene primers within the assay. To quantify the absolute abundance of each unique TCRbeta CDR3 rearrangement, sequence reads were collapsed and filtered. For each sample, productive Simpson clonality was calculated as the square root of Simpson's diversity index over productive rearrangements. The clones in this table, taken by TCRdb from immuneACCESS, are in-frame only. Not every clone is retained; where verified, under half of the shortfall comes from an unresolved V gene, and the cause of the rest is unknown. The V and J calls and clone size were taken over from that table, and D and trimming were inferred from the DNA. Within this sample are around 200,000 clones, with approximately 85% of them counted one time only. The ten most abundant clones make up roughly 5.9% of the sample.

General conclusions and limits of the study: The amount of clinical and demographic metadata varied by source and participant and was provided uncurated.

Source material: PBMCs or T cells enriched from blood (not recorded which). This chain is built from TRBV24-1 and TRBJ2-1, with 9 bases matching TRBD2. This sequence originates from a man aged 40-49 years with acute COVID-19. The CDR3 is CATSDSGGRAGNEQFF. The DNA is TGTGCCACCAGTGATTCCGGCGGGAGGGCCGGGAATGAGCAGTTCTTC.